Shown below are 30 T cell receptor beta chains from a single sample sequenced in a study of blood T cell repertoires in COVID-19 (TCRdb year 2020). Preparation of the library involved the immunoSEQ multiplex PCR assay. In its TCRdb copy, this immuneACCESS table keeps in-frame sequences only and misses some clones. Where compared with another copy, unresolved V genes explain less than half of these, and the others have no known cause. In this sample the table shows roughly 69,000 clones, around 89% of which occur a single time. The ten largest clones represent 5% to 6% of the sample. The material sequenced was peripheral blood. The receptors here all came from a man aged 50 or older with acute or convalescent COVID-19.

The rearrangement joins TRBV2 to TRBJ1-1; D may be TRBD1 (5 bases). Per the germline V gene, CDR1 is SNHLY and CDR2 is FYNNEI. The length of the CDR3 is 12 residues. Trimming took off 6 bases at V and 8 bases at J, with 13 bases between the two ends. In nucleotides, the CDR3 is TGTGCCAGCAGCCGACAGACTTCCGAAGCTTTCTTT. It specifies CASSRQTSEAFF.

The sample holds one count of this clone. The J gene is TRBJ1-1, the V gene TRBV4-3; TRBD1 agrees at 8 bases. Germline assignment: CDR1 LGHNA and CDR2 YSLEER. The CDR3 is 15 residues long. With V trimmed by 3 bases and J by 5 bases, 8 bases remained unmatched. The CDR3 nucleotides are TGCGCCAGCAGCCAGAGACAGGGGTTGTTAACTGAAGCTTTCTTT. Its protein is CASSQRQGLLTEAFF.

The chain links TRBV19 to TRBJ2-7; TRBD1 matches 9 bases. The CDR3 length is 15 residues. In germline, CDR1 is LNHDA, CDR2 SQIVND (reference sequence). The V segment lost 3 bases and the J segment 2 bases; nucleotides outside the gene matches: 5. This chain's CDR3 is CASSMGTGLTYEQYF. CDR3 bases: TGTGCCAGTAGTATGGGGACAGGGTTGACCTACGAGCAGTACTTC.

V and J are TRBV7-2 and TRBJ1-3, with TRBD1 matching over 7 bases. Germline loops: CDR1 SGHTA, CDR2 FQGNSA. The trim removed 3 bases at V and 0 bases at J, leaving 5 bases unmatched. The CDR3 runs 16 residues. CDR3 amino acids: CASSFQGGFSGNTIYF. In DNA, the CDR3 is TGTGCCAGCAGCTTCCAGGGGGGTTTCTCTGGAAACACCATATATTTT. The full variable domain, in which reference TRBV7-2 and TRBJ1-3 provide the parts outside the CDR3, is GAGVSQSPSNKVTEKGKDVELRCDPISGHTALYWYRQSLGQGLEFLIYFQGNSAPDKSGLPSDRFSAERTGGSVSTLTIQRTQQEDSAVYLCASSFQGGFSGNTIYFGEGSWLTVV.

The rearrangement uses TRBV7-2 and TRBJ2-4, with TRBD1 matching over 12 bases. The CDR3 consists of 18 residues. Germline CDR1 is SGHTA and CDR2 is FQGNSA. V gave up 5 bases and J gave up 8 bases; unmatched junction bases: 16. CDR3 loop: CASSGQGGQGAEWDIQYF. CDR3 bases: TGTGCCAGCAGCGGGCAAGGGGGACAGGGGGCGGAATGGGACATTCAGTACTTC. The whole variable domain, filled in from reference TRBV7-2 and TRBJ2-4, reads GAGVSQSPSNKVTEKGKDVELRCDPISGHTALYWYRQSLGQGLEFLIYFQGNSAPDKSGLPSDRFSAERTGGSVSTLTIQRTQQEDSAVYLCASSGQGGQGAEWDIQYFGAGTRLSVL.

The J gene is TRBJ1-5, the V gene TRBV27; D might be TRBD1 (5 bases). The length of the CDR3 is 16 residues. From germline, CDR1 is MNHEY and CDR2 SMNVEV (reference sequence). V lost 6 bases, J lost 3 bases, and 18 bases lay in between. CDR3 residues: CASRETRGVPNQPQHF. CDR3 coding DNA: TGTGCCAGCAGAGAGACTCGGGGGGTGCCCAATCAGCCCCAGCATTTT.

V and J are TRBV7-9 and TRBJ1-5, with D hard to call. Germline loops: CDR1 SEHNR, CDR2 FQNEAQ (reference sequence). CDR3 size: 15 residues. V was pared by 1 base and J by 1 base, with 8 bases between. The chain's CDR3 is CASSLGANSNQPQHF. CDR3 nucleotide sequence: TGTGCCAGCAGCTTAGGGGCAAACAGCAATCAGCCCCAGCATTTT.

V and J are TRBV28 and TRBJ2-6, with TRBD2 as a possible D gene (6 bases). Germline V lookup: CDR1 MDHEN, CDR2 SYDVKM. The CDR3 has 18 amino acids. V lost 4 bases and J 0 bases, leaving 16 bases between the germline ends. CDR3 amino acids: CASSSRDFRGSGANVLTF. The CDR3 DNA reads as TGTGCCAGCAGTTCCCGGGACTTCAGAGGCTCTGGGGCCAACGTCCTGACTTTC.

This chain links TRBV6-5 with TRBJ1-1; TRBD1 aligns across 7 bases. Germline CDR1 MNHEY, CDR2 SVGAGI. Trimming removed 0 bases from V and 3 bases from J; junction bases left unmatched: 4. The CDR3 is 15 residues long. The CDR3 nucleotides are TGTGCCAGCAGTTACTCGACAGGGAAGTACACTGAAGCTTTCTTT. Translating it yields CASSYSTGKYTEAFF.

The V and J genes are TRBV6-2 or TRBV6-3 and TRBJ2-7, with D possibly matching TRBD2 (6 bases). With 2 bases removed from V and 5 bases from J, the gap between germline ends came to 19 bases. The CDR3 loop spans 16 amino acids. Looked up from germline, CDR1 is MNHEY and CDR2 is SVGEGT. The CDR3 sequence is CASSYVLRDNLNEQYF. Written as DNA, the CDR3 is TGTGCCAGCAGTTACGTCTTGCGGGATAATCTCAACGAGCAGTACTTC.

This chain links TRBV11-2 with TRBJ2-2, with 7 bases that match TRBD1. The ends lost 5 bases at V and 3 bases at J; junction bases unmatched: 12. Per germline, CDR1 SGHAT and CDR2 FQNNGV. The CDR3 is made up of 17 amino acids. The CDR3 sequence is CASSETLDRLDTGELFF. Here the CDR3 DNA reads TGTGCCAGCAGCGAGACCCTGGACAGGTTGGACACCGGGGAGCTGTTTTTT.

The chain is built from TRBV3-1 (or the pseudogene TRBV3-2) and TRBJ2-2; tentative D call: TRBD2 (5 bases). Germline V gene data show CDR1 as LGHDT and CDR2 as YNNKEL (reference sequence). Deletions cut 1 base from V and 6 bases from J, with 12 bases between. The CDR3 has 15 amino acids. The CDR3 DNA reads TGTGCCAGCAGCCAAGGTTACGGGGAAGCCGGGGAGCTGTTTTTT. It is translated as CASSQGYGEAGELFF.

This chain joins TRBV30 and TRBJ1-2, with 7 bases aligning to TRBD1. The CDR3 is 12 amino acids. Germline V gene sequence: CDR1 GTSNPN, CDR2 SVGIG (reference sequence). V shed 6 bases and J 8 bases; nucleotides not matched to a gene: 9. The CDR3, as DNA: TGTGCCTGCTTCGGACAGGAGGGAGGCTACACCTTC. As protein: CACFGQEGGYTF.

The chain couples TRBV9 to TRBJ2-5; 11 bases fit TRBD2. V was pared by 4 bases and J by 4 bases, with 9 bases of the junction left unmatched. CDR1 SGDLS and CDR2 YYNGEE come from the germline V gene. This CDR3 has 16 amino acids. The CDR3 is CASSSIPLAGGETQYF. The CDR3 DNA reads as TGTGCCAGCAGCTCCATTCCCCTAGCGGGAGGAGAGACCCAGTACTTC. Together with reference TRBV9 and TRBJ2-5, the CDR3 gives the full variable domain: DSGVTQTPKHLITATGQRVTLRCSPRSGDLSVYWYQQSLDQGLQFLIQYYNGEERAKGNILERFSAQQFPDLHSELNLSSLELGDSALYFCASSSIPLAGGETQYFGPGTRLLVL.

The rearrangement links TRBV3-1 (or the pseudogene TRBV3-2) to TRBJ2-3, with 14 bases fitting TRBD2. J lost 4 bases, V lost 5 bases, and 8 bases had no gene match. The CDR3 length is 17 residues. Germline V lookup: CDR1 LGHDT, CDR2 YNNKEL (reference sequence). The CDR3 here is CASSSRTSGRRADTQYF. Written as DNA, the CDR3 is TGTGCCAGCAGCTCCCGGACTAGCGGGAGGCGGGCAGATACGCAGTATTTT.

The chain is built from TRBV6-5 and TRBJ1-2; maybe TRBD1 (5 bases). Trimming removed 5 bases at V and 6 bases at J, with 13 bases between. The CDR3 is 13 residues long. Germline lookup yields CDR1 MNHEY and CDR2 SVGAGI. In DNA, the CDR3 is TGTGCCAGCAGTCGAGGTGGGGGGGATGGCTACACCTTC. Amino acids: CASSRGGGDGYTF.

The CDR3 protein is CSVTLAGNKNEQYF. The CDR3 nucleotides are TGCAGCGTTACACTAGCGGGAAACAAAAACGAGCAGTACTTC. The gene calls are TRBV29-1 and TRBJ2-7; 10 bases match TRBD2. The J segment lost 5 bases and the V segment lost 5 bases, leaving 9 bases of the junction unmatched. In germline, CDR1 is SQVTM, CDR2 ANQGSEA. The CDR3 runs 14 residues.

The gene calls are TRBV5-1 and TRBJ1-2, with D tentatively TRBD1 (5 bases). V lost 3 bases and J lost 2, with 8 bases in between. The CDR3 loop spans 13 amino acids. Germline-derived CDR1 and CDR2 are SGHRS and YFSETQ. Here the CDR3 reads CASSSTVNYGYTF. The DNA for the CDR3 is TGCGCCAGCAGCTCGACAGTAAACTATGGCTACACCTTC.

At least ten counts were recorded for this clone. This chain connects TRBV7-2 to TRBJ2-1, with TRBD1 identical over 8 bases. The V gene's germline CDR1 is SGHTA and CDR2 FQGNSA. Germline trimming cut 5 bases from V and 4 bases from J; bases unmatched to any gene: 7. The CDR3 consists of 15 residues. In DNA, the CDR3 is TGTGCCAGCAGCCTCGGACAGGGAAAGTACAATGAGCAGTTCTTC. This gives the protein CASSLGQGKYNEQFF.

This clone was seen a single time. The chain recombines TRBV4-3 with TRBJ1-4; 7 bases are a match to TRBD1. The ends lost 2 bases at V and 7 bases at J; junction bases unmatched: 10. This CDR3 contains 16 residues. Germline assignment: CDR1 LGHNA and CDR2 YSLEER. The CDR3 loop reads CASSQTLNRGGEKLFF. The CDR3 DNA sequence: TGCGCCAGCAGCCAAACCTTAAACAGGGGAGGTGAAAAACTGTTTTTT.

The rearrangement joins TRBV5-8 to TRBJ2-1; TRBD1 aligns across 8 bases. The J segment lost 6 bases and the V segment lost 4 bases, leaving 6 bases of the junction unmatched. There are 14 residues in the CDR3. Germline CDR1 SGHTS, CDR2 YDEGEE. DNA for the CDR3: TGTGCCAGCAGCGGCAGAGACAGGGGCAATGAGCAGTTCTTC. It translates to CASSGRDRGNEQFF. The entire variable domain, with the rest obtained from reference TRBV5-8 and TRBJ2-1, is as follows: EAGVTQSPTHLIKTRGQQATLRCSPISGHTSVYWYQQALGLGLQFLLWYDEGEERNRGNFPPRFSGRQFPNYSSELNVNALELEDSALYLCASSGRDRGNEQFFGPGTRLTVL.

The V gene is TRBV3-1 (or the pseudogene TRBV3-2), the J gene TRBJ2-7; a possible D gene is TRBD1 (5 bases). Trimming took 4 bases from V and 6 from J, leaving 10 bases between them. CDR1 is LGHDT and CDR2 is YNNKEL in the germline V gene (reference sequence). This CDR3 has 12 residues. CDR3 DNA: TGTGCCAGCAGCCCAGGGCTCCCCGAGCAGTACTTC. Its translation: CASSPGLPEQYF.

The chain recombines TRBV3-1 (or the pseudogene TRBV3-2) with TRBJ1-3, with 7 bases that match TRBD1. The CDR3 contains 15 residues. Germline CDR1 LGHDT, CDR2 YNNKEL (reference sequence). The junction had 4 bases not matched to a gene; V was cut back by 4 bases and J by 1 base. As DNA, the CDR3 is TGTGCCAGCAGCCTCCAGGGGGGATCTGGAAACACCATATATTTT. The encoded protein is CASSLQGGSGNTIYF.

The gene calls are TRBV6-5 and TRBJ2-5, with 7 bases identical to TRBD2. This CDR3 has 15 residues. J gave up 5 bases and V 0 bases, and 6 bases lay outside the gene matches. Germline assignment: CDR1 MNHEY and CDR2 SVGAGI. Written as DNA, the CDR3 is TGTGCCAGCAGTTACTCGCGCGGGAGCGGGGAGACCCAGTACTTC. It is translated as CASSYSRGSGETQYF.

The rearrangement links TRBV10-2 to TRBJ2-1; TRBD1 might be the D (6 bases). This CDR3 spans 14 amino acids. Trimming pared 0 bases from V and 8 bases from J, leaving 11 bases between. Germline V gene data show CDR1 as WSHSY and CDR2 as SAAADI. The CDR3 spells CASSESTGLHEQFF. DNA of the CDR3: TGCGCCAGCAGTGAGTCGACAGGCCTCCATGAGCAGTTCTTC.

This chain joins TRBV9 and TRBJ2-3; D possibly corresponds to TRBD2 (5 bases). Trimming removed 0 bases at V and 2 bases at J, with 13 bases between. CDR1 and CDR2 from the germline V gene are SGDLS and YYNGEE. The CDR3 runs 16 residues. The CDR3: CASSVGGSGHTDTQYF. CDR3 bases: TGTGCCAGCAGCGTAGGTGGAAGCGGTCACACAGATACGCAGTATTTT.

This rearrangement joins TRBV14 to TRBJ2-6; 7 bases match TRBD1. The CDR3 totals 16 residues. CDR1 is SGHDN, CDR2 FVKESK, per germline. V trimming: 4 bases; J trimming: 2 bases; junction bases outside the gene matches: 5. The CDR3 spells CASSPQGYTGANVLTF. As DNA, the CDR3 is TGTGCCAGCAGCCCACAGGGGTATACTGGGGCCAACGTCCTGACTTTC.

The genes are TRBV29-1 and TRBJ1-2; 7 nucleotides agree with TRBD1. V dropped 5 bases and J dropped 2; count of bases not matched to a gene: 5. From germline, CDR1 is SQVTM and CDR2 ANQGSEA. CDR3 size: 13 residues. CDR3 nucleotides: TGCAGCGTTTACAGGGGTTGGAACTATGGCTACACCTTC. Its translation: CSVYRGWNYGYTF.

V usage is TRBV19 and J usage is TRBJ1-5, with no clear D. The CDR3 consists of 17 residues. Trimming stripped 3 bases from V and 0 bases from J, with 15 bases between. Germline assignment: CDR1 LNHDA and CDR2 SQIVND (reference sequence). The CDR3 nucleotides are TGTGCCAGTAGTATCTCGGCAGACTTATATAGCAATCAGCCCCAGCATTTT. Translating it yields CASSISADLYSNQPQHF.

This clone came up once. V gene TRBV6-1 combines with J gene TRBJ2-4; D is unresolved. Trimming took 3 bases from V and 0 from J, leaving 18 bases between them. The CDR3 extends over 18 amino acids. Germline V gene data show CDR1 as MNHNS and CDR2 as SASEGT. Here the CDR3 DNA reads TGTGCCAGCAGTGAGACGCTCGGGTGGGTGGGAGCCAAAAACATTCAGTACTTC. It yields the protein CASSETLGWVGAKNIQYF.